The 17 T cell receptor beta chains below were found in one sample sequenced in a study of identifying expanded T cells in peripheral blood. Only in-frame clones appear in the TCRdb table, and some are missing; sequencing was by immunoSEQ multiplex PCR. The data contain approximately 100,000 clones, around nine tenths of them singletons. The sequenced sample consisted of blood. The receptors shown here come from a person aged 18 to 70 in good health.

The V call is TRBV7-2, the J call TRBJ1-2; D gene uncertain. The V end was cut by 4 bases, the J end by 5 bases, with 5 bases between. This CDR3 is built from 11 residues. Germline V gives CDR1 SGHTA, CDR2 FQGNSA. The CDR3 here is CASSSGYGYTF. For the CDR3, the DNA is TGTGCCAGCAGCTCGGGGTATGGCTACACCTTC.

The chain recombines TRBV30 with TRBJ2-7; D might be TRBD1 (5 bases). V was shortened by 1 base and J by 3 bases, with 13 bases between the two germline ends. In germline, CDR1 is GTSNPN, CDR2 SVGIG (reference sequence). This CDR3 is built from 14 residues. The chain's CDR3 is CAWSAPDRNYEQYF. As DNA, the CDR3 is TGTGCCTGGAGTGCCCCAGACAGAAACTACGAGCAGTACTTC.

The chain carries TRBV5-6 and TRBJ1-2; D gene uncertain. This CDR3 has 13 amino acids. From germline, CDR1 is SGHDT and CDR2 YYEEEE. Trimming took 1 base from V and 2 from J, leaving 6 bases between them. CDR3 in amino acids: CASSLFTNYGYTF. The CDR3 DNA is TGTGCCAGCAGCTTGTTCACGAACTATGGCTACACCTTC.

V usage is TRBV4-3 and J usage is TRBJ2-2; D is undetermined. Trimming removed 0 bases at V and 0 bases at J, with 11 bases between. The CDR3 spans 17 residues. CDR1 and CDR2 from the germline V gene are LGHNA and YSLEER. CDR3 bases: TGCGCCAGCAGCCAAGATAGGATTCCCACGAACACCGGGGAGCTGTTTTTT. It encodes CASSQDRIPTNTGELFF.

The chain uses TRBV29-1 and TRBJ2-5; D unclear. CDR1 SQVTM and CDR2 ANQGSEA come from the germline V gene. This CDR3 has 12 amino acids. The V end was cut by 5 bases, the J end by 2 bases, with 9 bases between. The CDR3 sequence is CSVFSWQETQYF. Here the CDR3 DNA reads TGCAGCGTTTTCTCTTGGCAAGAGACCCAGTACTTC.

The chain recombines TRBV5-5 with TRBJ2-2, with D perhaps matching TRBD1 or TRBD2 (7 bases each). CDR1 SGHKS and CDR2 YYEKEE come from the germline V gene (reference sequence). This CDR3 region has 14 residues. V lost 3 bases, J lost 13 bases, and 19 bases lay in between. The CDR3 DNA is TGTGCCAGCAGCTGGGAGACAGGGAGGGTAGGGCTGTTTTTT. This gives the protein CASSWETGRVGLFF. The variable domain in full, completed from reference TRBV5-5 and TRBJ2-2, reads DAGVTQSPTHLIKTRGQQVTLRCSPISGHKSVSWYQQVLGQGPQFIFQYYEKEERGRGNFPDRFSARQFPNYSSELNVNALLLGDSALYLCASSWETGRVGLFFGEGSRLTVL.

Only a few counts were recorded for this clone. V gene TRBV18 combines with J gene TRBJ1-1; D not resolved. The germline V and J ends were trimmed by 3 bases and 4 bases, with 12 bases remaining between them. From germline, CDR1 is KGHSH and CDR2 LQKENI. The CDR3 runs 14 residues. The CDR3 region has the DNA TGTGCCAGCTCACCGGAAGGGATTCGCACTGAAGCTTTCTTT. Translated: CASSPEGIRTEAFF.

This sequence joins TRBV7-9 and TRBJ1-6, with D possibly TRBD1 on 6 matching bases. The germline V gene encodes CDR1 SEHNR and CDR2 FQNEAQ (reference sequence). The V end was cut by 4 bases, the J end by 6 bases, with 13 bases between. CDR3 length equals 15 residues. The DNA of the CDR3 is TGTGCCAGCAGCTACAAGGACAGCTTTAATTCACCCCTCCACTTT. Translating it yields CASSYKDSFNSPLHF.

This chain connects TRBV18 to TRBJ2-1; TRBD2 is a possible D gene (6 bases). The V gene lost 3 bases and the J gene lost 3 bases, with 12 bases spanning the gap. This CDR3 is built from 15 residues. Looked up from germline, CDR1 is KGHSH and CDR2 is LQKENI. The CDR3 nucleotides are TGTGCCAGCTCACCCCCCCCGGGACTCTACAATGAGCAGTTCTTC. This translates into CASSPPPGLYNEQFF.

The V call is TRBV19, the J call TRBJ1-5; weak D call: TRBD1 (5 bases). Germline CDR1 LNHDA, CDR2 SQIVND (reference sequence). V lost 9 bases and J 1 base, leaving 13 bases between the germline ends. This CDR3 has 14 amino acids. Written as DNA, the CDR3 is TGTGCCAGCAACCAGGGTCGGAGCAATCAGCCCCAGCATTTT. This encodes CASNQGRSNQPQHF.

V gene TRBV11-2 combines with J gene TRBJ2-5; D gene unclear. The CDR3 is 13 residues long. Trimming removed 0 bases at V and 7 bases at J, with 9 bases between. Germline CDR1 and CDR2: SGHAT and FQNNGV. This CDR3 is CASSLDGFGTQYF. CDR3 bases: TGTGCCAGCAGCTTAGATGGGTTTGGGACCCAGTACTTC.

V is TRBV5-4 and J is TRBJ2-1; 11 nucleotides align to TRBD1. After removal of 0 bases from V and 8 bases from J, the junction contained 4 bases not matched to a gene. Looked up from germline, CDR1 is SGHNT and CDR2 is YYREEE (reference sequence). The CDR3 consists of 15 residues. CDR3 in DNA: TGTGCCAGCAGCTTGGCCCGGGGACAGGGGGATGAGCAGTTCTTC. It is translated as CASSLARGQGDEQFF.

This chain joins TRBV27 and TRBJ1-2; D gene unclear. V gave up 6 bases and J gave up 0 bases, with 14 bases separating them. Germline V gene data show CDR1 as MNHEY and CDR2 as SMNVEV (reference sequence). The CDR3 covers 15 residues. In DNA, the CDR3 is TGTGCCAGCAGCTCCCGCGGGGTAGCTAACTATGGCTACACCTTC. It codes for CASSSRGVANYGYTF.

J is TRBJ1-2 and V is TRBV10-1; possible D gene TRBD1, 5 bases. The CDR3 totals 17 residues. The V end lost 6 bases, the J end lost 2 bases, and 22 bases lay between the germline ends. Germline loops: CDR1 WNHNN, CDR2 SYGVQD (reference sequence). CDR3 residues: CASRDTIPGRINYGYTF. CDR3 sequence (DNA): TGCGCCAGCAGGGATACTATACCAGGGAGAATCAACTATGGCTACACCTTC.

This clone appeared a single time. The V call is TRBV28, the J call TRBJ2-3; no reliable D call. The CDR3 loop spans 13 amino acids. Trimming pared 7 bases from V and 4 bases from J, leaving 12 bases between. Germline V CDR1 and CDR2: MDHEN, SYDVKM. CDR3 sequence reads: CASNRAEPDTQYF. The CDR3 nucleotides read TGTGCCAGCAATCGGGCCGAGCCAGATACGCAGTATTTT.

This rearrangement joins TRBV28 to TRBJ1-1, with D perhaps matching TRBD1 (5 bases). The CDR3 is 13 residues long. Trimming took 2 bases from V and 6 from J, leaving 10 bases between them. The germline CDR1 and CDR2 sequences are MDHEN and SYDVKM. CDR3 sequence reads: CASSLGSGPEAFF. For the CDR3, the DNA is TGTGCCAGCAGTTTAGGGTCGGGGCCTGAAGCTTTCTTT.

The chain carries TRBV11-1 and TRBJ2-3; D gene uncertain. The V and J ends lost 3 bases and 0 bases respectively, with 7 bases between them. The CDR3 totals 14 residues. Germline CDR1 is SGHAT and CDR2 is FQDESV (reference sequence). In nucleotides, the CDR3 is TGTGCCAGCAGCTTGGGCCCTAGCACAGATACGCAGTATTTT. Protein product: CASSLGPSTDTQYF.